A selection of T cell receptor beta chains follows, all from one sample in a study of blood T cell repertoires in COVID-19. TCRdb keeps only in-frame clones here, not all; method: immunoSEQ multiplex PCR. The data hold approximately 140,000 clones, with 84% observed a single time. The specimen sequenced was peripheral blood. The receptors were sampled from a man between 60 and 75 years old with acute or convalescent COVID-19. CDR3s include the opening cysteine and the closing phenylalanine or tryptophan. The D gene is left open where the match is weak. Clone size is given for some rows only: seen once, a few or many times, or a class if the clone is expanded.

D gene: -
clone size: -
V gene: TRBV7-2
J gene: TRBJ2-7
CDR3 DNA: TGTGCCAGCAGCTTCGAGGGTCTCGAGCAGTACTTC
CDR3 protein: CASSFEGLEQYF

D gene: -
clone size: -
V gene: TRBV18
J gene: TRBJ1-1
CDR3 DNA: TGTGCCAGCTCACCCCAGCGGGACGGTGAAGCTTTCTTT
CDR3 protein: CASSPQRDGEAFF

D gene: -
clone size: -
V gene: TRBV6-1
J gene: TRBJ2-2
CDR3 DNA: TGTGCCAGCAGTGAATCGAGGGCCGGGGAGCTGTTTTTT
CDR3 protein: CASSESRAGELFF

D gene: -
clone size: -
V gene: TRBV3-1/TRBV3-2
J gene: TRBJ1-6
CDR3 DNA: TGTGCCAGCAGCCACCAAACAGGGAGCTCCTATAATTCACCCCTCCACTTT
CDR3 protein: CASSHQTGSSYNSPLHF

D gene: -
clone size: -
V gene: TRBV6-5
J gene: TRBJ1-1
CDR3 DNA: TGTGCCAGCAGTTACTCAATGACAGAACTGAACACTGAAGCTTTCTTT
CDR3 protein: CASSYSMTELNTEAFF

D gene: -
clone size: many
V gene: TRBV2
J gene: TRBJ1-6
CDR3 DNA: TGTGCCAGCAATTCCCCGGGTCTAGGTAATTCACCCCTCCACTTT
CDR3 protein: CASNSPGLGNSPLHF

D gene: -
clone size: -
V gene: TRBV6-6
J gene: TRBJ1-4
CDR3 DNA: TGTGCCAGCAGTTCCGACAGGCGCTGGGTTAATGAAAAACTGTTTTTT
CDR3 protein: CASSSDRRWVNEKLFF

D gene: TRBD2
clone size: -
V gene: TRBV6-1
J gene: TRBJ2-1
CDR3 DNA: TGTGCCAGCAGTGGGTCTTTCGCGAGAAGGAGCGGGGGCTTCTACAATGAGCAGTTCTTC
CDR3 protein: CASSGSFARRSGGFYNEQFF

D gene: -
clone size: -
V gene: TRBV2
J gene: TRBJ1-4
CDR3 DNA: TGTGCCAGCAAGGCGGACAGCGCCGCTAATGAAAAACTGTTTTTT
CDR3 protein: CASKADSAANEKLFF

D gene: TRBD1
clone size: -
V gene: TRBV2
J gene: TRBJ1-5
CDR3 DNA: TGTGCCAGCAGGAGACAGGGGCTTCAGCCCCAGCATTTT
CDR3 protein: CASRRQGLQPQHF

D gene: -
clone size: -
V gene: TRBV5-1
J gene: TRBJ2-2
CDR3 DNA: TGCGCCAGCAGCTTAGACAGCAACACCGGGGAGCTGTTTTTT
CDR3 protein: CASSLDSNTGELFF

D gene: -
clone size: few
V gene: TRBV6-4
J gene: TRBJ1-1
CDR3 DNA: TGTGCCAGCAGTCAGACAGTGAACACTGAAGCTTTCTTT
CDR3 protein: CASSQTVNTEAFF

D gene: TRBD1
clone size: -
V gene: TRBV29-1
J gene: TRBJ2-1
CDR3 DNA: TGCAGCGTTGTGGACAGGAATTCCTACAATGAGCAGTTCTTC
CDR3 protein: CSVVDRNSYNEQFF

D gene: TRBD2
clone size: -
V gene: TRBV7-7
J gene: TRBJ2-3
CDR3 DNA: TGTGCCAGCAGCCCCCTGGGGACTAGCGTCACAGATACGCAGTATTTT
CDR3 protein: CASSPLGTSVTDTQYF

D gene: -
clone size: -
V gene: TRBV11-1
J gene: TRBJ2-5
CDR3 DNA: TGTGCCAGCAGCTTAGAACGGTTTTACCAAGAGACCCAGTACTTC
CDR3 protein: CASSLERFYQETQYF

D gene: -
clone size: -
V gene: TRBV29-1
J gene: TRBJ1-1
CDR3 DNA: TGCAGCGTTCGTTTCGGGGGGAACACTGAAGCTTTCTTT
CDR3 protein: CSVRFGGNTEAFF

D gene: TRBD1
clone size: -
V gene: TRBV5-5
J gene: TRBJ1-4
CDR3 DNA: TGTGCAACCGGCGCAGGGGGGTCTTCTAATGAAAAACTGTTTTTT
CDR3 protein: CATGAGGSSNEKLFF

D gene: -
clone size: -
V gene: TRBV9
J gene: TRBJ2-3
CDR3 DNA: TGTGCCAGCAGCGTAGAGGGGATGGATACGCAGTATTTT
CDR3 protein: CASSVEGMDTQYF

D gene: -
clone size: -
V gene: TRBV5-1
J gene: TRBJ2-1
CDR3 DNA: TGCGCCAGCAGCTCTCGAGAGCGGTCCTACAATGAGCAGTTCTTC
CDR3 protein: CASSSRERSYNEQFF

D gene: TRBD2
clone size: -
V gene: TRBV5-1
J gene: TRBJ2-2
CDR3 DNA: TGCGCCAGCAGCTTGGCTTCTTCGGGACTACACACCGGGGAGCTGTTTTTT
CDR3 protein: CASSLASSGLHTGELFF

D gene: TRBD2
clone size: -
V gene: TRBV5-1
J gene: TRBJ2-7
CDR3 DNA: TGCGCCAGCAGCTTGTATGGGACTAACTACCTGGGGGAGCAGTACTTC
CDR3 protein: CASSLYGTNYLGEQYF

D gene: TRBD2
clone size: -
V gene: TRBV5-1
J gene: TRBJ2-2
CDR3 DNA: TGCGCCAGCAGCGCAAGACTAGCGGATACCAGGAACACCGGGGAGCTGTTTTTT
CDR3 protein: CASSARLADTRNTGELFF

D gene: -
clone size: -
V gene: TRBV5-8
J gene: TRBJ2-1
CDR3 DNA: TGTGCCAGCAGCTTGGTCGTGGGGAGGAGCTCCTACAATGAGCAGTTCTTC
CDR3 protein: CASSLVVGRSSYNEQFF

D gene: TRBD2
clone size: -
V gene: TRBV5-6
J gene: TRBJ2-2
CDR3 DNA: TGTGCCAGCAGCTTCGGTGGGAGGGCCAAGACCGGGGAGCTGTTTTTT
CDR3 protein: CASSFGGRAKTGELFF

D gene: TRBD2
clone size: -
V gene: TRBV5-1
J gene: TRBJ2-7
CDR3 DNA: TGCGCCAGCAGCTTGGCACTAGCGGGAGCCCCCTCGTACGAGCAGTACTTC
CDR3 protein: CASSLALAGAPSYEQYF

D gene: TRBD2
clone size: -
V gene: TRBV7-9
J gene: TRBJ2-1
CDR3 DNA: TGTGCCAGCAGCTTAGCGAGGGAGGGCCTAGGGCAGTTCTTC
CDR3 protein: CASSLAREGLGQFF

D gene: -
clone size: -
V gene: TRBV4-1
J gene: TRBJ1-1
CDR3 DNA: TGCGCCAGCAGCCAAGAGGGGGGTTCGAACACTGAAGCTTTCTTT
CDR3 protein: CASSQEGGSNTEAFF

D gene: TRBD2
clone size: once
V gene: TRBV18
J gene: TRBJ2-3
CDR3 DNA: TGTGCCAGCTCACCGGGACTAGCGACAGATACGCAGTATTTT
CDR3 protein: CASSPGLATDTQYF

D gene: TRBD2
clone size: -
V gene: TRBV5-1
J gene: TRBJ2-3
CDR3 DNA: TGCGCCAGCAGCTTGCCTAGCGGGTCAGATACGCAGTATTTT
CDR3 protein: CASSLPSGSDTQYF

D gene: -
clone size: -
V gene: TRBV11-1
J gene: TRBJ1-1
CDR3 DNA: TGTGCCAGCAGCTATCAGGCCAACACTGAAGCTTTCTTT
CDR3 protein: CASSYQANTEAFF

D gene: TRBD1
clone size: -
V gene: TRBV19
J gene: TRBJ2-7
CDR3 DNA: TGTGCCAGTAGTATCGGGACAGGGAGCGAGCAGTACTTC
CDR3 protein: CASSIGTGSEQYF

D gene: TRBD1
clone size: -
V gene: TRBV29-1
J gene: TRBJ1-2
CDR3 DNA: TGCAGCGTTGGGCAGGGGGTGGATTATGGCTACACCTTC
CDR3 protein: CSVGQGVDYGYTF

D gene: -
clone size: -
V gene: TRBV24-1
J gene: TRBJ2-1
CDR3 DNA: TGTGCCACCAGCGGTATGCAGAGGTCCTACAATGAGCAGTTCTTC
CDR3 protein: CATSGMQRSYNEQFF

D gene: -
clone size: -
V gene: TRBV12-3/TRBV12-4
J gene: TRBJ2-6
CDR3 DNA: TGTGCCAGCAGTTTGGGGGGAACCAACGTCCTGACTTTC
CDR3 protein: CASSLGGTNVLTF

D gene: -
clone size: -
V gene: TRBV2
J gene: TRBJ1-4
CDR3 DNA: TGTGCCAGCAGGATTCAAAACCCGGGTAGTGAACTGTTTTTT
CDR3 protein: CASRIQNPGSELFF

D gene: -
clone size: once
V gene: TRBV6-1
J gene: TRBJ1-1
CDR3 DNA: TGTGCCAGCAGTGAGGTGATGGGCTGGACTGAAGCTTTCTTT
CDR3 protein: CASSEVMGWTEAFF

D gene: TRBD1
clone size: -
V gene: TRBV30
J gene: TRBJ2-7
CDR3 DNA: TGTGCCTGGAGTGGGGACAGGGGCTTTTACGAGCAGTACTTC
CDR3 protein: CAWSGDRGFYEQYF

D gene: TRBD2
clone size: once
V gene: TRBV24-1
J gene: TRBJ2-7
CDR3 DNA: TGTGCCACCAGTGACAGGGGTCCGGGAGGGCCCAGGTACGAGCAGTACTTC
CDR3 protein: CATSDRGPGGPRYEQYF

D gene: -
clone size: -
V gene: TRBV27
J gene: TRBJ1-2
CDR3 DNA: TGTGCCAGCAGTTTACAGGGATATGGCTACACCTTC
CDR3 protein: CASSLQGYGYTF

D gene: TRBD2
clone size: few
V gene: TRBV6-5
J gene: TRBJ2-3
CDR3 DNA: TGTGCCAGCAGTTACTCTCGGACTAGAAAAACAGATACGCAGTATTTT
CDR3 protein: CASSYSRTRKTDTQYF

D gene: TRBD2
clone size: -
V gene: TRBV27
J gene: TRBJ2-7
CDR3 DNA: TGTGCCAGCAGTTTGTCGACTAGCAACGAGCAGTACTTC
CDR3 protein: CASSLSTSNEQYF

D gene: TRBD1
clone size: -
V gene: TRBV14
J gene: TRBJ2-7
CDR3 DNA: TGTGCCAGCAGCCAAGATGGCGACAGGGGGTACGAGCAGTACTTC
CDR3 protein: CASSQDGDRGYEQYF

D gene: TRBD1
clone size: once
V gene: TRBV7-3
J gene: TRBJ1-2
CDR3 DNA: TGTGCCAGCAGGGCCGGGACAGGGAACTATGGCTACACCTTC
CDR3 protein: CASRAGTGNYGYTF

D gene: -
clone size: -
V gene: TRBV7-9
J gene: TRBJ2-4
CDR3 DNA: TGTGCCAGCAGCTTAGACTCCACCCCACTAGCCAAAAACATTCAGTACTTC
CDR3 protein: CASSLDSTPLAKNIQYF

D gene: TRBD2
clone size: -
V gene: TRBV7-3
J gene: TRBJ2-2
CDR3 DNA: TGTGCCAGCAGCTCGGGACTAGCATTCACCGGGGAGCTGTTTTTT
CDR3 protein: CASSSGLAFTGELFF